Below are 2 T cell receptor beta chains sequenced from a single sample in a study of T-cell memory formation after mild COVID-19. In TCRdb, the 5' RACE reads were re-called with MiXCR into one record per CDR3 protein. The table records 350,000 to 450,000 distinct CDR3 sequences, under 15% of them present only once. The sample was PBMCs or a T cell subset sorted from them (not recorded which). The receptor set was obtained from a man aged 18 to 30 who had mild COVID-19 (a few samples of this study predate the infection). Cell type and time point are not known.

The table lists this clonotype with a few counts. The chain carries TRBV20-1 and TRBJ2-3; TRBD2 matches 12 bases. This CDR3 has 16 residues. Germline loops: CDR1 DFQATT, CDR2 SNEGSKA (reference sequence). The trim removed 2 bases at V and 6 bases at J, leaving 9 bases unmatched. This chain's CDR3 is CSARSLAGGFGDTQYF. CDR3 nucleotide sequence: TGCAGTGCTAGATCACTAGCGGGGGGTTTTGGGGATACGCAGTATTTT.

This clonotype was seen at least ten times. This chain connects TRBV11-3 to TRBJ2-1; 8 positions agree with TRBD2. Germline lookup yields CDR1 SGHNT and CDR2 YENEEA. The CDR3 has 18 amino acids. With V trimmed by 0 bases and J by 2 bases, 9 bases remained unmatched. The CDR3, as DNA: TGTGCCAGCAGCTTAGACCAGGGAGGTAGCGGGGCCTACAATGAGCAGTTCTTC. Protein: CASSLDQGGSGAYNEQFF.